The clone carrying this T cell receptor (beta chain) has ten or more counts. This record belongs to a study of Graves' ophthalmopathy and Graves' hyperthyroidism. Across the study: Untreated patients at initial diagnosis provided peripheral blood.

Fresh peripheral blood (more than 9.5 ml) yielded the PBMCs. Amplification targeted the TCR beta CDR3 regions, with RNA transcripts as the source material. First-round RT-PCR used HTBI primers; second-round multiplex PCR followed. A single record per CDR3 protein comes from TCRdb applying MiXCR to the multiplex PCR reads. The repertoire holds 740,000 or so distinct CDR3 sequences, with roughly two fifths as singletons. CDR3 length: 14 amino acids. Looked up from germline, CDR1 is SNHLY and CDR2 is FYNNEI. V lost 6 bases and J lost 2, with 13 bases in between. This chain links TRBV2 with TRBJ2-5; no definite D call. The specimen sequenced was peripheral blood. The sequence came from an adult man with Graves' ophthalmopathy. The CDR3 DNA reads TGTGCCAGCAGCCCAGGACGGTATCAAGAGACCCAGTACTTC. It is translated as CASSPGRYQETQYF.